This T cell receptor (beta chain) was captured by sequencing in a study of cytomegalovirus exposure and HLA in healthy donors. PCR involved 60 Vbeta and 13 Jbeta primers. Method: immunoSEQ multiplex PCR; TCRdb's copy keeps in-frame clones and lacks some. This table holds roughly 130,000 clones, about 73% found once. This clone came up a few times. Its cognate antigen is unknown. Study-level points and caveats: Earlier analysis yielded a pattern in which most TCR beta V segments were productive about 90% or about 30% of the time. Despite most TCR sequences being rare, some public TCRs occurred in many donors. Equally common other TCR beta chains were less clonally expanded than HLA-associated ones, a later analysis found. As immune exposure information, only CMV serostatus was available.

The V end was cut by 4 bases, the J end by 5 bases, with 19 bases between. The CDR3 has 15 residues. Germline CDR1 and CDR2: SGHNT and YYREEE (reference sequence). This clonotype was sampled from a woman in her forties in good health and CMV-seropositive. This chain connects TRBV5-4 to TRBJ2-7; D uncertain. Sequencing input: PBMCs. The CDR3 sequence: CASSDTHVTPNEQYF. The CDR3 DNA sequence: TGTGCCAGCAGCGACACCCATGTTACTCCCAACGAGCAGTACTTC.